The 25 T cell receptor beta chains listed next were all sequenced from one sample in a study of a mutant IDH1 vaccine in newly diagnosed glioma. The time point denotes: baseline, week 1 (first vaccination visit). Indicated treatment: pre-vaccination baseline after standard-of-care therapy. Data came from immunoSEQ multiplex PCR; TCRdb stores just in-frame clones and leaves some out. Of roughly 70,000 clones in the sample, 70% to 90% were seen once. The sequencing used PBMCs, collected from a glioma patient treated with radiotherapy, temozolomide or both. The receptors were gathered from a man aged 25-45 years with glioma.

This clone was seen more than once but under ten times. The CDR3 DNA is TGTGCCAGCAATTTTAACGGCGACACTGAAGCTTTCTTT. The encoded protein is CASNFNGDTEAFF. The chain recombines TRBV28 with TRBJ1-1; D gene uncertain. Per germline, CDR1 MDHEN and CDR2 SYDVKM. The CDR3 contains 13 residues. Between the trimmed V and J ends, which lost 7 bases and 3 bases, there was a span of 12 bases.

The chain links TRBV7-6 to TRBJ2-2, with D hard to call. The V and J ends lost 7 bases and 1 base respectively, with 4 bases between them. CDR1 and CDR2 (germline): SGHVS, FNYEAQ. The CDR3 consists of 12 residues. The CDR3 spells CASNMNTGELFF. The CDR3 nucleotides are TGTGCCAGCAACATGAACACCGGGGAGCTGTTTTTT.

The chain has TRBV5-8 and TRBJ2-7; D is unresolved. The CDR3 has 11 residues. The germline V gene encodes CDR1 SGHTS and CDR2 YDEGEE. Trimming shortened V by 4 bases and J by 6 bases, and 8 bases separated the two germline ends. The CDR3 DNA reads TGTGCCAGCAGCGGATTGACCGAGCAGTACTTC. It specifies CASSGLTEQYF.

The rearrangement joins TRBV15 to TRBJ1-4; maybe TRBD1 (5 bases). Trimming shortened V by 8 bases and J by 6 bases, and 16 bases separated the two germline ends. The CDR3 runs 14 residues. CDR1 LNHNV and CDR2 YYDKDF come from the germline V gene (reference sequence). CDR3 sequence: CATRDPGRDEKLFF. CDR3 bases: TGTGCCACCCGGGACCCGGGCCGCGATGAAAAACTGTTTTTT.

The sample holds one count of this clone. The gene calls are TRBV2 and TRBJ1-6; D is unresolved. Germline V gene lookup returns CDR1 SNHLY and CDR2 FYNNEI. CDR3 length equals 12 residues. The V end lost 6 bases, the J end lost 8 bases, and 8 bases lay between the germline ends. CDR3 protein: CASSAGYSPLHF. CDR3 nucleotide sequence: TGTGCCAGCAGCGCAGGCTATTCACCCCTCCACTTT.

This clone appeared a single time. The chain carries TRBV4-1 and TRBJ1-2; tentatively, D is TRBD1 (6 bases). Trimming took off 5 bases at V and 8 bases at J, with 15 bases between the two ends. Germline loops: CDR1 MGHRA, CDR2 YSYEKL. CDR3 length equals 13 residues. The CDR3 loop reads CASSIEQGTGYTF. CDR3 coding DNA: TGCGCCAGCAGCATTGAACAGGGCACGGGCTACACCTTC.

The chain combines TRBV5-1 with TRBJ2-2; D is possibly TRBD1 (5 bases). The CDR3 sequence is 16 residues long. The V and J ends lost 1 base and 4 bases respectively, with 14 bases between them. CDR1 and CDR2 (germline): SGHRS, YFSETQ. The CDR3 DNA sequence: TGCGCCAGCAGCTTGTCAGGGTATATTCCCACCGGGGAGCTGTTTTTT. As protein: CASSLSGYIPTGELFF. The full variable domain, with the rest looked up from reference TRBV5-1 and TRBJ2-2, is KAGVTQTPRYLIKTRGQQVTLSCSPISGHRSVSWYQQTPGQGLQFLFEYFSETQRNKGNFPGRFSGRQFSNSRSEMNVSTLELGDSALYLCASSLSGYIPTGELFFGEGSRLTVL.

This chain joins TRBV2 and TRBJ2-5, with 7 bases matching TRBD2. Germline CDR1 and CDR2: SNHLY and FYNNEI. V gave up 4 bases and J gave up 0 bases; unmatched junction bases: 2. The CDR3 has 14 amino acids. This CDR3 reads CASSGLANQETQYF. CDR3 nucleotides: TGTGCCAGCAGTGGACTAGCTAACCAAGAGACCCAGTACTTC.

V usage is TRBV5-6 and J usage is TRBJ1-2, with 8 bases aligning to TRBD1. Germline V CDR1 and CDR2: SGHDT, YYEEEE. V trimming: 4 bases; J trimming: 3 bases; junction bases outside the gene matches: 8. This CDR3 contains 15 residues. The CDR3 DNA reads TGTGCCAGCAGCGGGGGACAGGATAGCCACTATGGCTACACCTTC. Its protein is CASSGGQDSHYGYTF.

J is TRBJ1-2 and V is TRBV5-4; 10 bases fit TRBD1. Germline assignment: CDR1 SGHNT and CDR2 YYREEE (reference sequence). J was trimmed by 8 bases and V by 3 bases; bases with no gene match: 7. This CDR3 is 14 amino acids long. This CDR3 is CASSSTGTGVGYTF. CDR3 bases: TGTGCCAGCAGCTCCACAGGGACAGGGGTGGGCTACACCTTC.

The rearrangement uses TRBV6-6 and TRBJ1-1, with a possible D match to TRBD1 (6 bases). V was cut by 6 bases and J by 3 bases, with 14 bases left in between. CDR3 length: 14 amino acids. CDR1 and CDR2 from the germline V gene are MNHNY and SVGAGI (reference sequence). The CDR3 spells CASSNTGSYTEAFF. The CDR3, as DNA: TGTGCCAGCAGCAATACAGGGAGTTACACTGAAGCTTTCTTT.

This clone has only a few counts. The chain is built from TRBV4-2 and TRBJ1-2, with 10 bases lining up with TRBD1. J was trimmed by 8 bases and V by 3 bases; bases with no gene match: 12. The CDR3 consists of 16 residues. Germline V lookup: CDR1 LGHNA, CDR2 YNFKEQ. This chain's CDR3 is CASSQNPGQGTGGYTF. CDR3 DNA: TGTGCCAGCAGCCAGAACCCGGGACAGGGGACGGGGGGCTACACCTTC.

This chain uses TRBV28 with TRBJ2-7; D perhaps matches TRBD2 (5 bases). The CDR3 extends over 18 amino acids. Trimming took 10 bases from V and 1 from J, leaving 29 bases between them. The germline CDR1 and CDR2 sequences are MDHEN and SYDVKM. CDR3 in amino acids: CANPRGPLNLFLSYEQYF. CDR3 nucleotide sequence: TGTGCCAATCCTCGGGGTCCCCTCAACTTATTTCTTTCCTACGAGCAGTACTTC.

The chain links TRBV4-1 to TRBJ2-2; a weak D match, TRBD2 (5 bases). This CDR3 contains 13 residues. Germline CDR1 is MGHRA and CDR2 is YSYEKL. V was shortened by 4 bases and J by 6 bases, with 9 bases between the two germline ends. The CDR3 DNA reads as TGCGCCAGCAGCCCCCCCGGGGCCGGGGAGCTGTTTTTT. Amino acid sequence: CASSPPGAGELFF.

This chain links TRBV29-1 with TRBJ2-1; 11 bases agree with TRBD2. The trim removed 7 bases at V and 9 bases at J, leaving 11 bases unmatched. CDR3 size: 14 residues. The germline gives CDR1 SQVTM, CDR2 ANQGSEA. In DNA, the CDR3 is TGCAGCGGACTTGGGACTAGCGGAACAGGTGAGCAGTTCTTC. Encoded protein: CSGLGTSGTGEQFF.

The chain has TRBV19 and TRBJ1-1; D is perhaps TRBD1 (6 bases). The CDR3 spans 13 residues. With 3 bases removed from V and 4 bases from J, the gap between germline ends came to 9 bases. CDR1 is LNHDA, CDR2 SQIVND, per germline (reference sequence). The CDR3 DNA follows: TGTGCCAGTAGTATCCAGGGGTCCACTGAAGCTTTCTTT. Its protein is CASSIQGSTEAFF.

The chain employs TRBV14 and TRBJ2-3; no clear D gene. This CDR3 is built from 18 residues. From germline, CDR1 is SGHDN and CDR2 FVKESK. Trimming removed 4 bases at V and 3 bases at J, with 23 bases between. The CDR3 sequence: CASSPWRPGNLGTDTQYF. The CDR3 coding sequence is TGTGCCAGCAGCCCCTGGCGGCCAGGCAACCTCGGGACAGATACGCAGTATTTT.

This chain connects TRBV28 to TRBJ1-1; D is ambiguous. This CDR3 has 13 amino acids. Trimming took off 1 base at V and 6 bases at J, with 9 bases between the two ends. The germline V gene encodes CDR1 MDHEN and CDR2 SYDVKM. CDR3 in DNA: TGTGCCAGCAGTTTATTTGAAGGAGCTGAAGCTTTCTTT. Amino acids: CASSLFEGAEAFF. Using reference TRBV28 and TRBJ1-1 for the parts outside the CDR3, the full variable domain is DVKVTQSSRYLVKRTGEKVFLECVQDMDHENMFWYRQDPGLGLRLIYFSYDVKMKEKGDIPEGYSVSREKKERFSLILESASTNQTSMYLCASSLFEGAEAFFGQGTRLTVV.

The CDR3 here is CASSLQQGDSNQPQHF. In DNA form, the CDR3 reads TGCGCCAGCAGCCTCCAACAGGGGGATAGCAATCAGCCCCAGCATTTT. The chain links TRBV4-1 to TRBJ1-5; 8 bases are shared with TRBD1. The CDR3 runs to 16 residues. Trimming cost V 4 bases and J 0 bases; bases outside gene matches: 5. Germline V lookup: CDR1 MGHRA, CDR2 YSYEKL.

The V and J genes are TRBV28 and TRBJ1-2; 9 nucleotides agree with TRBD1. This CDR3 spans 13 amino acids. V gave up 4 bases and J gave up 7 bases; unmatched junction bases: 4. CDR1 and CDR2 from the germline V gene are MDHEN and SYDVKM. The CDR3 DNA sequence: TGTGCCAGCAGTTGGGACAGGGTGGGTGGCTACACCTTC. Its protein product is CASSWDRVGGYTF.

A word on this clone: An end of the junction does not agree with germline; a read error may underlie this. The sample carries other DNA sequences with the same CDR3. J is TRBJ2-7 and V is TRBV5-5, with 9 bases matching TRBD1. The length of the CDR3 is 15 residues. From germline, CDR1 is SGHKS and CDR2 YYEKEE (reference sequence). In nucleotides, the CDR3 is TGTGCTAGCAGCGCAACCTCGGACAGGGGCCACGAGCAGTACTTC. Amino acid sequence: CASSATSDRGHEQYF. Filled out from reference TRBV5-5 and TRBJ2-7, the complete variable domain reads DAGVTQSPTHLIKTRGQQVTLRCSPISGHKSVSWYQQVLGQGPQFIFQYYEKEERGRGNFPDRFSARQFPNYSSELNVNALLLGDSALYLCASSATSDRGHEQYFGPGTRLTVT.

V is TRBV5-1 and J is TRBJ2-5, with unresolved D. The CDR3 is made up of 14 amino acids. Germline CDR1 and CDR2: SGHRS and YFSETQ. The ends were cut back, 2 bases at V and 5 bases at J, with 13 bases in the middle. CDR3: CASSFPDRVETQYF. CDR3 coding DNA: TGCGCCAGCAGCTTCCCGGACCGCGTGGAGACCCAGTACTTC.

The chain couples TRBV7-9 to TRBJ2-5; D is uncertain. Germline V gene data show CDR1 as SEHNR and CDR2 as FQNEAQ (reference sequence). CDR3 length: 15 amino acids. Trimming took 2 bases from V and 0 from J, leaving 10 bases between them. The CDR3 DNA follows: TGTGCCAGCAGCTTACCCCGACAAGACCAAGAGACCCAGTACTTC. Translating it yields CASSLPRQDQETQYF.

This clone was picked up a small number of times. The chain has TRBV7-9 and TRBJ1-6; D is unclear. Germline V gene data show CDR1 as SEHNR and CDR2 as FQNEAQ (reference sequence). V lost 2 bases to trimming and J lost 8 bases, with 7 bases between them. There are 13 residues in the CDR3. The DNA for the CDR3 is TGTGCCAGCAGCTTATCGGCAGATTCACCCCTCCACTTT. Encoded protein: CASSLSADSPLHF.

CDR3 region: CASSPAERGSIYEQYF. Written as DNA, the CDR3 is TGCGCCAGCAGCCCTGCCGAGCGGGGTTCGATCTACGAGCAGTACTTC. The chain carries TRBV4-1 and TRBJ2-7, with 7 bases lining up with TRBD2. Germline CDR1 is MGHRA and CDR2 is YSYEKL. V dropped 4 bases and J dropped 3; count of bases not matched to a gene: 12. This CDR3 contains 16 residues.